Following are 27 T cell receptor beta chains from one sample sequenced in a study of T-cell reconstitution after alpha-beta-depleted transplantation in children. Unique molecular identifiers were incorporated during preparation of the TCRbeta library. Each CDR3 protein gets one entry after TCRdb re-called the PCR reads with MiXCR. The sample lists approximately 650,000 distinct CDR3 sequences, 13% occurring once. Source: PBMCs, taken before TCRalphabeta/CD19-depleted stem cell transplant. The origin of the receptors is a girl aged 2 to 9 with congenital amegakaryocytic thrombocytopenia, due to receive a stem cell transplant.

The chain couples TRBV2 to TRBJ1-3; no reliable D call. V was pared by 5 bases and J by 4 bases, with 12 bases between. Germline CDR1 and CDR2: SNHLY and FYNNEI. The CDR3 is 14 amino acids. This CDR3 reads CASSFSLEGNTIYF. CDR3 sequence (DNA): TGTGCCAGCAGTTTCTCCCTCGAGGGAAACACCATATATTTT.

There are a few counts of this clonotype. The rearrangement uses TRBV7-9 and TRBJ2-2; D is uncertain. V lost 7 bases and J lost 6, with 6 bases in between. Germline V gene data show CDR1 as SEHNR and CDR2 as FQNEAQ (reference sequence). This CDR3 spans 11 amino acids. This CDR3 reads CASIIPGELFF. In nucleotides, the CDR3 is TGTGCCAGCATTATTCCCGGGGAGCTGTTTTTT.

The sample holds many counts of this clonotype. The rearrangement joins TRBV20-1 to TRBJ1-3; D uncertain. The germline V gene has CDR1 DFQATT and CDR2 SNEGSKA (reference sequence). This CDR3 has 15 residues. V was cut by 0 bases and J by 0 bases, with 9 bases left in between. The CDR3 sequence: CSARDEWTSGNTIYF. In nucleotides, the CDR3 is TGCAGTGCTAGAGATGAGTGGACCTCTGGAAACACCATATATTTT.

The chain's CDR3 is CASSLASGESNTGELFF. DNA for the CDR3: TGTGCCAGCAGCTTAGCTAGCGGGGAGTCGAACACCGGGGAGCTGTTTTTT. The chain is built from TRBV7-2 and TRBJ2-2; 8 nucleotides agree with TRBD2. The trim removed 0 bases at V and 0 bases at J, leaving 3 bases unmatched. This CDR3 is built from 17 residues. Germline V gene data show CDR1 as SGHTA and CDR2 as FQGNSA.

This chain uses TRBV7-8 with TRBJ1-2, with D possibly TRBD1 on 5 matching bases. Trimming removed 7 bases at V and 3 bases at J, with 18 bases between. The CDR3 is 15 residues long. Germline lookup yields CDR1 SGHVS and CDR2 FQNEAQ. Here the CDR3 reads CASNRLGGTDYGYTF. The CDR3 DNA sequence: TGTGCCAGCAACCGCTTGGGGGGGACGGACTATGGCTACACCTTC.

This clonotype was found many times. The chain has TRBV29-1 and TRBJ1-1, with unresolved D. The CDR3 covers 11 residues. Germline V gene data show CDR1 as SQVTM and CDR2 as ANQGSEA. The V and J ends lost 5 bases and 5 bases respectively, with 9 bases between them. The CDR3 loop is CSVHRTTEAFF. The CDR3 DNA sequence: TGCAGCGTTCATCGAACGACTGAAGCTTTCTTT.

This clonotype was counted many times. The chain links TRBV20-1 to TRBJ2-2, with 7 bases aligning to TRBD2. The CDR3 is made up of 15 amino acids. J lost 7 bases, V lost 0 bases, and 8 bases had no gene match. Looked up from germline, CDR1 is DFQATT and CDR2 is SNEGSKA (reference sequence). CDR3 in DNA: TGCAGTGCTAGAGATGGGCGGGAGCCCGACGGGGAGCTGTTTTTT. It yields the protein CSARDGREPDGELFF.

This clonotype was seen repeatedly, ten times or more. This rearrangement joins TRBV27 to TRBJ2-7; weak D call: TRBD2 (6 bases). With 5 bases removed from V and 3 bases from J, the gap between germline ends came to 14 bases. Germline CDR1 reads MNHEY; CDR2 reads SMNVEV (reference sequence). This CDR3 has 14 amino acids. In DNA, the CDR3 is TGTGCCAGCAGTCCGACGTCCGGGGGCTACGAGCAGTACTTC. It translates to CASSPTSGGYEQYF.

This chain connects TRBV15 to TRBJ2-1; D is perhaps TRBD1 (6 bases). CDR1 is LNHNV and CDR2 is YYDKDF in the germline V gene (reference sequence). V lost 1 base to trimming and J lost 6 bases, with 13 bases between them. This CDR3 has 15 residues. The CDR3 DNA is TGTGCCACCAGCAGAGCTTCCGGGACAAGCAATGAGCAGTTCTTC. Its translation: CATSRASGTSNEQFF.

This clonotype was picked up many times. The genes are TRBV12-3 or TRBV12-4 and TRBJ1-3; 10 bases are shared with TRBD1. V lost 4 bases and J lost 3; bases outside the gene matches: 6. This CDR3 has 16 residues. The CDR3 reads CASSSTDRGHGNTIYF. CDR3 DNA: TGTGCCAGCAGTTCAACTGACAGGGGGCATGGAAACACCATATATTTT.

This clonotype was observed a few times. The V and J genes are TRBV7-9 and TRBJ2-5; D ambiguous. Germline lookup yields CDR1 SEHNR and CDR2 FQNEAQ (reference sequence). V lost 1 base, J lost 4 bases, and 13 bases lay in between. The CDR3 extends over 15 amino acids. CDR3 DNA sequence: TGTGCCAGCAGCTTAGTTCTCGGATCTGTAGAGACCCAGTACTTC. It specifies CASSLVLGSVETQYF.

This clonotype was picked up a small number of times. CDR3 sequence reads: CASRLAGHGPGELFF. The DNA for the CDR3 is TGCGCCAGCAGACTAGCGGGTCACGGACCCGGGGAGCTGTTTTTT. The chain employs TRBV5-1 and TRBJ2-2, with 9 nucleotides matching TRBD2. V was pared by 5 bases and J by 6 bases, with 8 bases of the junction left unmatched. Germline lookup yields CDR1 SGHRS and CDR2 YFSETQ. The CDR3 is 15 amino acids.

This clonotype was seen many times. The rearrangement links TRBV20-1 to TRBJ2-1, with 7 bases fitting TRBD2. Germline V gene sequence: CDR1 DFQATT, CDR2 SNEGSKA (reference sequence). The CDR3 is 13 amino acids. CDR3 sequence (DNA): TGCAGCCCGCTAGCGGTAACCTACAATGAGCAGTTCTTC. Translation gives CSPLAVTYNEQFF.

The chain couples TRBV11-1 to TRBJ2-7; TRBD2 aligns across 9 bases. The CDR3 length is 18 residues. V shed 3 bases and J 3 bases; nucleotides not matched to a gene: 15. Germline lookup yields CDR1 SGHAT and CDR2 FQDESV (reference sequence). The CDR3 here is CASSFGLAGSLRSYEQYF. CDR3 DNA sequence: TGTGCCAGCAGCTTCGGGCTAGCGGGAAGTCTAAGGAGCTACGAGCAGTACTTC.

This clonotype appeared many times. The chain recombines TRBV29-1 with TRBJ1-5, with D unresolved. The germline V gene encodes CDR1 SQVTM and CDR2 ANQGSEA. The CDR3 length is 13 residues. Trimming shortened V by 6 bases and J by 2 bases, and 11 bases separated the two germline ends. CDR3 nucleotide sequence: TGCAGCGTCTTACATGGGGGCAATCAGCCCCAGCATTTT. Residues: CSVLHGGNQPQHF.

For the CDR3, the DNA is TGCGCCAGCAGCCAAGTCTTCGGACAGGGCTTGTACGAGCAGTACTTC. Translating gives CASSQVFGQGLYEQYF. The chain recombines TRBV4-1 with TRBJ2-7; 8 bases match TRBD1. The V gene's germline CDR1 is MGHRA and CDR2 YSYEKL. Unmatched junction bases numbered 9, after V lost 1 base and J lost 4 bases. The length of the CDR3 is 16 residues.

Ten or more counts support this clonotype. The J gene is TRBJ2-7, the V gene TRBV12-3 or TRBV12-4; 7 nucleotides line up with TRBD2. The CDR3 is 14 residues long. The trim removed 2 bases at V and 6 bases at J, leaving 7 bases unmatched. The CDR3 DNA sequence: TGTGCCAGCAGTTTATCAGGGAGGGAGGGCGAGCAGTACTTC. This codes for CASSLSGREGEQYF.

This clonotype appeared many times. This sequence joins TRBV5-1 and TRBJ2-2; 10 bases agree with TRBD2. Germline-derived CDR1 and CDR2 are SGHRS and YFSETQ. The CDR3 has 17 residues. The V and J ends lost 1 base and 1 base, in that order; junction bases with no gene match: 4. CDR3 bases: TGCGCCAGCAGCTTGTACGGGACTAGCGAGAACACCGGGGAGCTGTTTTTT. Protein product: CASSLYGTSENTGELFF.

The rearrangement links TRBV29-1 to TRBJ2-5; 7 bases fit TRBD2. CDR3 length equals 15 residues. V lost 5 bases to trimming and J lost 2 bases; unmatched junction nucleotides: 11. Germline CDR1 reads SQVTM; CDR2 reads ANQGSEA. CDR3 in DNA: TGCAGCGTTCCGGGGTACGGGAGGCCACAAGAGACCCAGTACTTC. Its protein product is CSVPGYGRPQETQYF.

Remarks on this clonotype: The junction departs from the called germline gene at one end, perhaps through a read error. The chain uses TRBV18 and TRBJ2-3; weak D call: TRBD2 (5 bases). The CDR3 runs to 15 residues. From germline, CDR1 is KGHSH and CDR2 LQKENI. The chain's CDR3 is CASSAGSFSTDTQCF. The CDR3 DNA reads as TGTGCCAGCTCAGCGGGTAGCTTTAGCACAGATACGCAGTGTTTT.

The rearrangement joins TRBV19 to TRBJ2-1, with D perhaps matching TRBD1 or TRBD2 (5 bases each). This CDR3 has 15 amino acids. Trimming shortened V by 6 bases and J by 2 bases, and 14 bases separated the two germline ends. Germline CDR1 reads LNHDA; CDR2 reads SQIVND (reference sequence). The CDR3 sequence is CASRQGTLTYNEQFF. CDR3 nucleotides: TGTGCCAGTAGGCAAGGGACCTTAACCTACAATGAGCAGTTCTTC.

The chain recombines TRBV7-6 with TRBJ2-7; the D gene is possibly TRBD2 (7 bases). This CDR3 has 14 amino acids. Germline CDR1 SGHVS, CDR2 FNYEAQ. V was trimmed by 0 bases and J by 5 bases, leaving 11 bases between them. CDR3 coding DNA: TGTGCCAGCAGCTTAGCAAGGGGGGGAAACGAGCAGTACTTC. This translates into CASSLARGGNEQYF.

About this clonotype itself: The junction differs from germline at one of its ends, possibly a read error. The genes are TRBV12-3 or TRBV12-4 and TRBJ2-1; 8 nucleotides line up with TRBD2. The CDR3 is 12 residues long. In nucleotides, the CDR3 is TGTGCCAGCAGTCCGCGGGGGGATGAGCAGTCCTTC. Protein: CASSPRGDEQSF.

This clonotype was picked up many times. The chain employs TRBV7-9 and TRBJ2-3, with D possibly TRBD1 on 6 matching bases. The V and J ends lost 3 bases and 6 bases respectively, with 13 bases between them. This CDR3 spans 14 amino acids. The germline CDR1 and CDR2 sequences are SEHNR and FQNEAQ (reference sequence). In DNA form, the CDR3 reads TGTGCCAGCAGCTTGTCGGCCCAGGGGGATACGCAGTATTTT. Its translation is CASSLSAQGDTQYF.

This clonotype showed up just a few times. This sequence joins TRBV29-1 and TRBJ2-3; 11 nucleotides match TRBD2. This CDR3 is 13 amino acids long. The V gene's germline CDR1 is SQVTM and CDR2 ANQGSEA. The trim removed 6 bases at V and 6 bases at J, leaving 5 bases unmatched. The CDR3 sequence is CSVGTSGFDTQYF. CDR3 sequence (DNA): TGCAGCGTCGGGACTAGCGGATTTGATACGCAGTATTTT.

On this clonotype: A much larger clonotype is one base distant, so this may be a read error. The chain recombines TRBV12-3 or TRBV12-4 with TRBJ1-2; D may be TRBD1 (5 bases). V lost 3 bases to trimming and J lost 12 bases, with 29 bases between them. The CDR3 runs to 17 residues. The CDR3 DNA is TGTGCCAGCAGTTTTCGTACAGGCGATTGGATGAAGGCGGGCGACACCTTC. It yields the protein CASSFRTGDWMKAGDTF.

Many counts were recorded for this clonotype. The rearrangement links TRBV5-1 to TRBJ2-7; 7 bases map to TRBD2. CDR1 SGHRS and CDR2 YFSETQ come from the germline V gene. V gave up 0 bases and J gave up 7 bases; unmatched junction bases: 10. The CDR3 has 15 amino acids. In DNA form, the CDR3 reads TGCGCCAGCAGCTTGGCCCTTTTCGGGAGGAATGAGCAGTACTTC. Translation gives CASSLALFGRNEQYF.